This T cell receptor (beta chain) originates from a study of blood T cell repertoires in COVID-19. Study-wide background: T cells, B-cell-depleted T cells, or PBMCs provided the cDNA or gDNA that served as material.

This clone turned up a few times. Other DNA sequences within the sample encode an identical CDR3. TCRdb keeps only in-frame clones here, not all; method: immunoSEQ multiplex PCR. This table has tens of thousands of clones, around 85% appearing once. This clonotype originated in a man in his fifties with active COVID-19. The sequenced sample consisted of peripheral blood.

The CDR3 coding sequence is TGTGCCAGCAGTCCGTCCACAGATACGCAGTATTTT. It codes for CASSPSTDTQYF. The V gene is TRBV27, the J gene TRBJ2-3; no clear D gene. The V gene lost 5 bases and the J gene lost 2 bases, with 5 bases spanning the gap. Germline CDR1 and CDR2: MNHEY and SMNVEV (reference sequence). This CDR3 has 12 residues.